Below, one T cell receptor beta chain is given with its context. Its specific antigen is unknown. No clone much larger than this one lies a single base away; base qualities are absent. A distance of 25 bases separates the germline ends of V and J, which lose 2 bases and 3 bases respectively. CDR1 and CDR2 are read off the germline V gene as MDHEN and SYDVKM. From the cysteine up to the phenylalanine, the CDR3 has a length of 19 residues. Only the CDR3 portion is preserved as DNA: 57 bases, with reading frame beginning at the first base. This entry comes from a study of shared T cell receptors in the human thymus (dated by TCRdb to the early 2020s). About the investigation overall: The study examined how self-reactive, shared T-cell receptor alpha chains are generated in the human thymus.

Library method: the immunoSEQ multiplex PCR assay. Drawn from immuneACCESS, this table holds only the in-frame rearrangements with V and J called that TCRdb kept. Clones are partly lost; checked studies trace under half to an unresolved V gene and leave the rest unexplained. This sample is represented by more than 300,000 clones; approximately 95% of them were singletons. The ten largest clones take up approximately 0.018% of the sample. The chain couples TRBV28 to TRBJ1-1, and possibly TRBD1, on 5 matching bases. The sequence derives from a human donor. The sequencing sample was made of thymocytes. The DNA sequence is TGTGCCAGCAGTTTAAAAGGGGTCCAGACTCCTTCTCCCTACACTGAAGCTTTCTTT. Translated, this is CASSLKGVQTPSPYTEAFF.